This entry concerns a single T cell receptor beta chain. Its antigen is undetermined. The record originates from a study of cytomegalovirus exposure and HLA in healthy donors. Findings of the study overall: In a later analysis, V- and J-gene trimming of beta chains associated with a DCLRE1C missense variant, replicated independently.

With 60 Vbeta and 13 Jbeta primers, the PCR was carried out. TCRdb's copy holds only in-frame clones and misses some; the assay was immunoSEQ multiplex PCR. The table lists roughly 86,000 clones, over 50% of them singletons. The CDR3 extends over 14 amino acids. V shed 6 bases and J shed 5 bases, with 14 bases lying between them. Germline CDR1 LNHNV, CDR2 YYDKDF (reference sequence). The chain has TRBV15 and TRBJ2-1; TRBD2 is a possible D gene (7 bases). The clonotype originates from a man between 25 and 39 years old in good health and CMV-seronegative. Sequencing input: PBMCs. CDR3 sequence: CATSGGGANNEQFF. As DNA, the CDR3 is TGTGCCACCAGTGGAGGGGGGGCAAACAATGAGCAGTTCTTC.